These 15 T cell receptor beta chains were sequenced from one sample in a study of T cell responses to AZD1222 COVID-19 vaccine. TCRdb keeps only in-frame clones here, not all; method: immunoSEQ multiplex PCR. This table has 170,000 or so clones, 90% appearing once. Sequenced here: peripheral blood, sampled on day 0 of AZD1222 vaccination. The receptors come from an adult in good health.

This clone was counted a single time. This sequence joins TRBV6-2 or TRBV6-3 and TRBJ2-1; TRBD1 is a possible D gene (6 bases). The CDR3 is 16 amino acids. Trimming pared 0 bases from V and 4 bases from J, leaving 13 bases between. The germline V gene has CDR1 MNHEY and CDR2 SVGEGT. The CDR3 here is CASSYSTTGSYNEQFF. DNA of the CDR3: TGTGCCAGCAGTTACTCGACCACAGGGTCGTACAATGAGCAGTTCTTC.

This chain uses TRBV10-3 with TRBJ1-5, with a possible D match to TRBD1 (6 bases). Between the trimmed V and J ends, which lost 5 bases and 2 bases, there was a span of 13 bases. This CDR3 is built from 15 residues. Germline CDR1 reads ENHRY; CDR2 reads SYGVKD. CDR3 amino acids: CAISRDTLGNQPQHF. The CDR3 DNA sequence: TGTGCCATCAGTAGGGACACTCTAGGCAATCAGCCCCAGCATTTT.

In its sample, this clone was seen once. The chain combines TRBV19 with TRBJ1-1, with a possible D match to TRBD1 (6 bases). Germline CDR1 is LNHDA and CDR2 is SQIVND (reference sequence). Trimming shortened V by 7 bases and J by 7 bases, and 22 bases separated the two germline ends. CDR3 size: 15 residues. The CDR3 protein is CASKGVPPGGFEAFF. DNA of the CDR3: TGTGCCAGTAAGGGGGTCCCCCCCGGGGGGTTTGAAGCTTTCTTT.

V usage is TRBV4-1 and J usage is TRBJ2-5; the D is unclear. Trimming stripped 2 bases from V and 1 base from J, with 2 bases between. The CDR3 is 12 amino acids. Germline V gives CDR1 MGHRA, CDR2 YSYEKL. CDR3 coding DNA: TGCGCCAGCAGCCAACCCCAAGAGACCCAGTACTTC. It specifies CASSQPQETQYF.

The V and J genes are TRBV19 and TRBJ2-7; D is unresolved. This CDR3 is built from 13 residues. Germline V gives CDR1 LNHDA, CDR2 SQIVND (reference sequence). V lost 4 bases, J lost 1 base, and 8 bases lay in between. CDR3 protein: CASSKGDSYEQYF. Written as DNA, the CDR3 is TGTGCCAGTAGTAAAGGAGATTCCTACGAGCAGTACTTC.

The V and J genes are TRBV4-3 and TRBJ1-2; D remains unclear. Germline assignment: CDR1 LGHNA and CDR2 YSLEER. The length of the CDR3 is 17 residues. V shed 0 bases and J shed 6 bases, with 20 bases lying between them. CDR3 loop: CASSQDGYGLEADGYTF. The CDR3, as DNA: TGCGCCAGCAGCCAAGATGGGTACGGACTGGAGGCGGATGGCTACACCTTC.

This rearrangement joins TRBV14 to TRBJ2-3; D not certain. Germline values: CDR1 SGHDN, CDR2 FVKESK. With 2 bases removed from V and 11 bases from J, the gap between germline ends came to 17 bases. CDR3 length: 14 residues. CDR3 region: CASSQTGIPWGQYF. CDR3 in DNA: TGTGCCAGCAGCCAAACTGGGATTCCCTGGGGGCAGTATTTT.

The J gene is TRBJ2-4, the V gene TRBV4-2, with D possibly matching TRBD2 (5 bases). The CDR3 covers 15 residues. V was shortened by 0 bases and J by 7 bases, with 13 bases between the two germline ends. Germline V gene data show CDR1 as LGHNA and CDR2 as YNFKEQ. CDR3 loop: CASSQERAAGNIQYF. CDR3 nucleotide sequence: TGTGCCAGCAGCCAAGAGAGGGCCGCCGGGAACATTCAGTACTTC.

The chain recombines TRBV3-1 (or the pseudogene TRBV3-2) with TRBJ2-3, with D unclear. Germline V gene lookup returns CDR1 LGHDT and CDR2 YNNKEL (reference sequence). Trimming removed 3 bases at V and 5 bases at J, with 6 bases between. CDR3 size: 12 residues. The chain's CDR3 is CASSQVGDTQYF. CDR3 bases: TGTGCCAGCAGCCAGGTCGGAGATACGCAGTATTTT.

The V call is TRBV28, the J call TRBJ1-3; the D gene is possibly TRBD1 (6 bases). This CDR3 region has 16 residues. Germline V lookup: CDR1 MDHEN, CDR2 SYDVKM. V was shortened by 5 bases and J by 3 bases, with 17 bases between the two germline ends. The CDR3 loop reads CASSLREGVYGNTIYF. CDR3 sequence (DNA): TGTGCCAGCAGTCTCCGAGAGGGGGTATATGGAAACACCATATATTTT.

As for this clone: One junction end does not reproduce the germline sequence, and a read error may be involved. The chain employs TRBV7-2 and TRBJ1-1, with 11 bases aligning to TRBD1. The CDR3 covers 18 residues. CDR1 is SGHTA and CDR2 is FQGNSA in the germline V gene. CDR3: CASSPFPGQGVGGRGMIF. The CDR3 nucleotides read TGTGCCAGCAGCCCTTTTCCGGGACAGGGGGTAGGGGGTAGGGGAATGATCTTT.

The CDR3 protein is CAWNRPGQTHNEQFF. CDR3 DNA sequence: TGTGCCTGGAACCGTCCGGGACAAACCCACAATGAGCAGTTCTTC. The chain recombines TRBV30 with TRBJ2-1; maybe TRBD1 (6 bases). Germline V gene data show CDR1 as GTSNPN and CDR2 as SVGIG (reference sequence). This CDR3 has 15 amino acids. The ends were cut back, 4 bases at V and 5 bases at J, with 18 bases in the middle.

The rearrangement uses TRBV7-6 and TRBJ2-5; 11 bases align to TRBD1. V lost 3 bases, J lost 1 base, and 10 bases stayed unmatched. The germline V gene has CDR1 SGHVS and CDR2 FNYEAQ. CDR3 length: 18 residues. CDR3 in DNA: TGTGCCAGCAGCTTCATATGGGCGGGGACAGGGGGCCAAGAGACCCAGTACTTC. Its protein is CASSFIWAGTGGQETQYF.

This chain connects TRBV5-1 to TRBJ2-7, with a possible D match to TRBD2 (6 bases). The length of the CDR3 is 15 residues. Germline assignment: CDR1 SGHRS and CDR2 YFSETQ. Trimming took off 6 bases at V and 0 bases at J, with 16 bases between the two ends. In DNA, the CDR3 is TGCGCCAGCACCCCAGGAGGAGGGTTCTCCTACGAGCAGTACTTC. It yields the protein CASTPGGGFSYEQYF. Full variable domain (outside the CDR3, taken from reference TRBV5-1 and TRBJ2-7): KAGVTQTPRYLIKTRGQQVTLSCSPISGHRSVSWYQQTPGQGLQFLFEYFSETQRNKGNFPGRFSGRQFSNSRSEMNVSTLELGDSALYLCASTPGGGFSYEQYFGPGTRLTVT.

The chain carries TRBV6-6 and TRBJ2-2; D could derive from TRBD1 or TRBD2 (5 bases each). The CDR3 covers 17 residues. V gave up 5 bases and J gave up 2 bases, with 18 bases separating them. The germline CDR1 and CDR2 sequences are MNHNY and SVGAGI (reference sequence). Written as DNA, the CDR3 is TGTGCCAGCAGTCAGATTTGGGGGACCTCCAACACCGGGGAGCTGTTTTTT. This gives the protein CASSQIWGTSNTGELFF.